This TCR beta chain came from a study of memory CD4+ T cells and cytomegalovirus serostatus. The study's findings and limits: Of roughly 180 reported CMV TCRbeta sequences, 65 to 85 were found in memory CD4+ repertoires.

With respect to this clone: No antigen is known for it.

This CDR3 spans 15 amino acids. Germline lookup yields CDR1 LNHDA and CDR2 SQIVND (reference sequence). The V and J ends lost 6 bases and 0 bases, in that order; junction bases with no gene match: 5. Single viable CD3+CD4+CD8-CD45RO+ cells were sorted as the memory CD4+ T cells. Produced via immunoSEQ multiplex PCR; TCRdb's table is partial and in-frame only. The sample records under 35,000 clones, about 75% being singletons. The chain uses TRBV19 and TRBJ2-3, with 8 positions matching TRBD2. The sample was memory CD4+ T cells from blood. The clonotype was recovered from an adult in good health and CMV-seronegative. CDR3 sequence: CASSDSGASTDTQYF. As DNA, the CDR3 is TGTGCCAGTAGCGATAGCGGGGCTAGCACAGATACGCAGTATTTT.